This entry is about one T cell receptor (beta chain). Its antigen is still unknown. This specimen belongs to a study of cytomegalovirus exposure and HLA in healthy donors. About the research overall: Researchers previously reported finding 90 million to 130 million unique TCR beta sequences from 150 million to 200 million T cells.

Study findings and constraints: TCR beta V segments were, for the most part, productive about 87% or about 30% of the time in an earlier analysis. One variant, a missense change in DCLRE1C, was linked in a later analysis to TCR beta V- and J-gene trimming. Most TCR sequences were seen very rarely across donors, but some public TCRs occurred in many.

This CDR3 spans 15 amino acids. The V gene's germline CDR1 is MNHNY and CDR2 SVGAGI (reference sequence). Deletions cut 0 bases from V and 6 bases from J, with 13 bases between. The PCR had 60 Vbeta and 13 Jbeta primers. Method: immunoSEQ multiplex PCR; TCRdb's copy keeps in-frame clones and lacks some. The sample contains 150,000 to 250,000 clones, over 65% of which appear only once. The V call is TRBV6-6, the J call TRBJ2-3; the D gene is possibly TRBD1 (5 bases). Sequenced input: PBMCs. The source of this sequence is a boy aged 2 to 10 in good health and CMV-seronegative. Here the CDR3 reads CASSYSRQGADTQYF. The CDR3 DNA sequence: TGTGCCAGCAGTTACTCCCGGCAGGGTGCCGATACGCAGTATTTT.